The rows below give T cell receptor beta chains drawn from one sample of a study of human T cells and chemical hapten exposure. TCRdb reprocessed the RACE reads via MiXCR and lists one record per CDR3 protein. Here the sample spans some 300,000 distinct CDR3 sequences, 4.5% to 5.5% being singletons. The material was whole blood, obtained in connection with sensitization to the hapten diphenylcyclopropenone (DPC). These TCRs come from a woman in her late teens or twenties with alopecia areata. Some clones in this sample may be carry-over from other donors' samples. The CDR3 runs from the conserved cysteine through the conserved F or W. D genes are given only for firm matches. The size field is filled for only some rows; it gives once, few, many or a size class.

clone_size: few; d_call: .; j_call: TRBJ1-3; v_call: TRBV18; cdr3_aa: CASSPQRGKSGNTIYF; cdr3_nt: TGTGCCAGCTCACCACAAAGGGGCAAATCTGGAAACACCATATATTTT
clone_size: many; d_call: .; j_call: TRBJ2-6; v_call: TRBV9; cdr3_aa: CASSAVGANVLTF; cdr3_nt: TGTGCCAGCAGCGCCGTGGGGGCCAACGTCCTGACTTTC
clone_size: few; d_call: .; j_call: TRBJ1-3; v_call: TRBV4-1; cdr3_aa: CASSQQQGNPGNTIYF; cdr3_nt: TGCGCCAGCAGCCAGCAACAGGGAAACCCTGGAAACACCATATATTTT
clone_size: few; d_call: TRBD2; j_call: TRBJ2-3; v_call: TRBV20-1; cdr3_aa: CSARAALGTSGGYTQYF; cdr3_nt: TGCAGTGCTAGAGCAGCACTCGGGACTAGCGGGGGTTATACGCAGTATTTT
clone_size: few; d_call: TRBD2; j_call: TRBJ2-3; v_call: TRBV20-1; cdr3_aa: CSALLLLAGGRADTQYF; cdr3_nt: TGCAGTGCTCTACTCTTACTAGCGGGGGGGCGCGCAGATACGCAGTATTTT
clone_size: many; d_call: .; j_call: TRBJ2-7; v_call: TRBV29-1; cdr3_aa: CSVEDPEVSYEQYF; cdr3_nt: TGCAGCGTTGAAGATCCGGAGGTCTCCTACGAGCAGTACTTC
clone_size: many; d_call: .; j_call: TRBJ2-1; v_call: TRBV6-2/TRBV6-3; cdr3_aa: CASSYGGHSYNEQFF; cdr3_nt: TGTGCCAGCAGTTACGGAGGGCACTCCTACAATGAGCAGTTCTTC
clone_size: many; d_call: .; j_call: TRBJ1-6; v_call: TRBV4-1; cdr3_aa: CASSQDNLRGSLHF; cdr3_nt: TGCGCCAGCAGCCAAGATAACCTCAGGGGATCCCTCCACTTT
clone_size: few; d_call: .; j_call: TRBJ2-5; v_call: TRBV25-1; cdr3_aa: CASSEKNSPETQYF; cdr3_nt: TGTGCCAGCAGTGAAAAGAATTCCCCAGAGACCCAGTACTTC
clone_size: .; d_call: .; j_call: TRBJ2-7; v_call: TRBV4-2; cdr3_aa: CASSQDYGNLAGAPYEQYF; cdr3_nt: TGTGCCAGCAGCCAAGATTACGGAAATCTGGCGGGCGCGCCCTACGAGCAGTACTTC
clone_size: .; d_call: .; j_call: TRBJ1-2; v_call: TRBV13; cdr3_aa: CASSRGRVNYGYTF; cdr3_nt: TGTGCCAGCAGCCGTGGCAGGGTTAACTATGGCTACACCTTC
clone_size: .; d_call: .; j_call: TRBJ2-7; v_call: TRBV6-5; cdr3_aa: CASSVGNEQYF; cdr3_nt: TGTGCCAGCAGCGTCGGTAACGAGCAGTACTTC
clone_size: many; d_call: .; j_call: TRBJ2-2; v_call: TRBV10-2; cdr3_aa: CASRPAGLAGAYISGELFF; cdr3_nt: TGCGCCAGCAGGCCCGCGGGGCTGGCGGGGGCCTACATCTCCGGGGAGCTGTTTTTT
clone_size: many; d_call: .; j_call: TRBJ2-5; v_call: TRBV4-3; cdr3_aa: CASSQGITGSETQYF; cdr3_nt: TGCGCCAGCAGCCAAGGGATTACAGGGAGCGAGACCCAGTACTTC
clone_size: few; d_call: .; j_call: TRBJ1-3; v_call: TRBV6-5; cdr3_aa: CASGRPDRIYF; cdr3_nt: TGTGCCAGCGGTCGTCCGGACCGTATATATTTT
clone_size: .; d_call: .; j_call: TRBJ1-5; v_call: TRBV15; cdr3_aa: CATNRTYHSNQPQHF; cdr3_nt: TGTGCCACCAACAGGACATACCATAGCAATCAGCCCCAGCATTTT
clone_size: .; d_call: .; j_call: TRBJ1-1; v_call: TRBV2; cdr3_aa: CASSEKEAFF; cdr3_nt: TGTGCCAGCAGCGAAAAGGAAGCTTTCTTT
clone_size: few; d_call: TRBD1; j_call: TRBJ2-1; v_call: TRBV5-5; cdr3_aa: CASSFRTGGVTYNEQFF; cdr3_nt: TGTGCCAGCAGCTTTAGGACAGGGGGGGTAACCTACAATGAGCAGTTCTTC
clone_size: .; d_call: TRBD2; j_call: TRBJ2-3; v_call: TRBV29-1; cdr3_aa: CSVEMPSGGPATDTQYF; cdr3_nt: TGCAGCGTTGAGATGCCTAGCGGGGGCCCTGCCACAGATACGCAGTATTTT
clone_size: .; d_call: TRBD1; j_call: TRBJ1-2; v_call: TRBV12-3/TRBV12-4; cdr3_aa: CASSSPRTGELGYTF; cdr3_nt: TGTGCCAGCAGTTCCCCCCGGACAGGGGAATTAGGCTACACCTTC
clone_size: many; d_call: .; j_call: TRBJ1-1; v_call: TRBV10-3; cdr3_aa: CAAQSAFEAFF; cdr3_nt: TGTGCCGCACAGTCAGCTTTCGAAGCTTTCTTT
clone_size: .; d_call: .; j_call: TRBJ2-3; v_call: TRBV5-1; cdr3_aa: CASSLAPVLSTDTQYF; cdr3_nt: TGCGCCAGCAGCTTGGCGCCGGTCCTTAGCACAGATACGCAGTATTTT
clone_size: few; d_call: TRBD2; j_call: TRBJ2-2; v_call: TRBV2; cdr3_aa: CASLGSGGSRITNTGELFF; cdr3_nt: TGTGCCAGCTTGGGTAGCGGGGGGTCGCGCATAACGAACACCGGGGAGCTGTTTTTT
clone_size: many; d_call: TRBD1; j_call: TRBJ1-1; v_call: TRBV7-9; cdr3_aa: CASSFRQGVTEAFF; cdr3_nt: TGTGCCAGCAGCTTCCGACAGGGTGTCACTGAAGCTTTCTTT
clone_size: .; d_call: .; j_call: TRBJ1-2; v_call: TRBV27; cdr3_aa: CASSSATQQARYGYTF; cdr3_nt: TGTGCCAGCAGTTCCGCGACCCAGCAGGCTAGATATGGCTACACCTTC
clone_size: many; d_call: .; j_call: TRBJ2-3; v_call: TRBV7-2; cdr3_aa: CASSLGGGPDTQYF; cdr3_nt: TGTGCCAGCAGCTTAGGGGGCGGCCCAGATACGCAGTATTTT
clone_size: .; d_call: .; j_call: TRBJ1-4; v_call: TRBV7-9; cdr3_aa: CASSSRGREKLFF; cdr3_nt: TGTGCCAGCAGCTCGCGGGGGCGCGAAAAACTGTTTTTT
clone_size: .; d_call: .; j_call: TRBJ1-4; v_call: TRBV12-3/TRBV12-4; cdr3_aa: CASSFSPGGEKLFF; cdr3_nt: TGTGCCAGCAGTTTTTCTCCTGGGGGCGAAAAACTGTTTTTT
clone_size: .; d_call: TRBD2; j_call: TRBJ2-5; v_call: TRBV7-3; cdr3_aa: CASSLTGAGAIMETQYF; cdr3_nt: TGTGCCAGCAGCTTAACGGGAGCGGGGGCGATCATGGAGACCCAGTACTTC
clone_size: .; d_call: .; j_call: TRBJ2-7; v_call: TRBV28; cdr3_aa: CASNSFSYEQYF; cdr3_nt: TGTGCCAGCAACAGCTTCTCCTACGAGCAGTACTTC
clone_size: .; d_call: .; j_call: TRBJ2-7; v_call: TRBV6-2/TRBV6-3; cdr3_aa: CASSEVPYYEQYF; cdr3_nt: TGTGCCAGCTCTGAGGTTCCATACTACGAGCAGTACTTC
clone_size: few; d_call: .; j_call: TRBJ1-2; v_call: TRBV20-1; cdr3_aa: CSASSGNGYTF; cdr3_nt: TGCAGTGCTAGCTCAGGGAATGGCTACACCTTC
clone_size: few; d_call: TRBD2; j_call: TRBJ2-3; v_call: TRBV5-1; cdr3_aa: CASSFGSSGGRTDTQYF; cdr3_nt: TGCGCCAGCAGCTTTGGCTCTAGCGGGGGGAGGACAGATACGCAGTATTTT
clone_size: many; d_call: .; j_call: TRBJ2-1; v_call: TRBV6-4; cdr3_aa: CASSDDLQGKQFF; cdr3_nt: TGTGCCAGCAGTGACGACCTTCAGGGAAAGCAGTTCTTC
clone_size: many; d_call: .; j_call: TRBJ2-1; v_call: TRBV6-1; cdr3_aa: CASSEAGAPGEQFF; cdr3_nt: TGTGCCAGCAGTGAGGCCGGGGCACCCGGTGAGCAGTTCTTC
clone_size: .; d_call: TRBD1; j_call: TRBJ2-7; v_call: TRBV9; cdr3_aa: CASSVAPGQGYEQYF; cdr3_nt: TGTGCCAGCAGCGTTGCACCGGGACAGGGCTACGAGCAGTACTTC
clone_size: many; d_call: .; j_call: TRBJ1-6; v_call: TRBV7-2; cdr3_aa: CASSLVSQPASSPLHF; cdr3_nt: TGTGCCAGCAGCTTAGTATCCCAACCCGCTAGTTCACCCCTCCACTTT